Included here is one T cell receptor (beta chain) sequence, with context. Its antigen is not yet known. The input lacks base qualities; no much larger clone sits a single base away. The data are from a study of cytomegalovirus exposure and HLA in healthy donors (dated by TCRdb to the late 2010s). Looking at the study overall: In an earlier analysis of some 610 of the donors, approximately 260 Gb of sequence data and approximately 120 million unique TCR beta sequences from about 179 million T cells were reported. An early release that covered approximately 600 HLA-typed donors contained around 330 gigabases of sequencing data and 85 million to 100 million unique TCR sequences. Of the roughly 400 genotyped donors, around 81% fell in the genetic ancestry cluster associated with self-reported Caucasian donors. The study was designed to test whether signatures of past pathogen exposure could be identified by cataloging public T cell receptors. The study profiled the T cell repertoires of under 700 subjects by immunosequencing and related them to cytomegalovirus serostatus. A separate validation cohort of 90 to 150 different subjects was used in addition to the roughly 670-subject first cohort. To predict cytomegalovirus infection status, the study brought together high-throughput TCR immunosequencing, statistical association of individual TCRs with disease status, and machine learning. To study patterns of TCR occurrence, a later analysis re-analyzed previously published TCR beta repertoires from 666 donors and added high-resolution HLA genotyping. The later analysis used no new phenotypic data to find candidate immune exposures, relying instead on TCR beta sequences and their occurrence across donors. To decide whether each TCR beta V gene segment behaved as functional or pseudogenic, an earlier analysis of 587 of the donors relied on high-throughput TCR beta sequencing. Alongside the repertoire data, information on donor age, sex, ethnicity and CMV serostatus was compiled. A later genetic analysis used genome-wide SNP genotypes for about 65% of the roughly 670 donors, treating that subset as a discovery cohort. Every repertoire in the discovery cohort had been generated on one and the same sequencing platform. Class I and class II HLA loci were covered by the typing at four-digit resolution. Typing coverage varied by locus: roughly 629-640 donors for A, B, C, DRB1 and DQB1; roughly 510 for DQA1; around 610 for DPA1; 400 to 480 for DPB1. Roughly 5 DR-DQ haplotypes were handled as single units for association and clustering because linkage in the cohort was strong. On average, approximately 250,000 unique TCR beta nucleotide sequences were sequenced per donor among 300 to 500 genotyped donors of the cohort, with about 17% of those sequences being non-productive.

V and J lose 2 bases and 3 bases, and a span of 14 bases separates them. Taken from the germline V gene (reference sequence), the CDR1 and CDR2 loops are MNHEY and SMNVEV. The cysteine opens and the phenylalanine closes a CDR3 of 15 amino acids. The retained sequence is limited to the CDR3, 45 bases, with the frame set at the first base. The cohort comprised around 690 healthy bone marrow donors. At the time of sampling, all cohort members were nominally healthy, though unrecorded immune exposures were likely present. The donor was CMV seropositive and was included in the group of some 290 seropositive cohort members. A peripheral blood sample was collected from each donor, and TCR beta sequencing was performed on peripheral blood mononuclear cells. The Qiagen DNeasy Blood Extraction Kit was used to extract genomic DNA from the blood cell samples. Overall results and qualifications from the work: A group of highly shared sequence variants was considered likely to be a technical artifact of the sequencing pipeline. Several of the top co-occurrence clusters appeared to be linked to parvovirus B19, influenza, CMV and Epstein-Barr virus, according to a later analysis. In a later genetic analysis, a missense DCLRE1C variant was associated with V-gene and J-gene trimming of TCR beta chains, and the association was replicated in an independent cohort. Across donors, most TCR sequences were observed very rarely, whereas some public TCRs were present in many individuals. Roughly uniform sequencing depth across donors was assumed in presence/absence analyses, although this assumption may not hold. Because some donors lacked HLA typing at each locus, the association tests relied only on the typed subset. A later analysis found that most CMV-associated TCR beta chains appeared HLA-restricted, with HLA associations seemingly driven largely by CMV exposure. In an earlier analysis of roughly 500 of the donors, most TCR beta V segments appeared in productive rearrangements about 90% or about 30% of the time, broadly matching IMGT annotations. According to a later analysis, TCR association rates differed among HLA loci, with DRB1 alleles showing the most associated TCRs and HLA-C alleles showing the fewest. In the study, about 150 TCR beta chains were listed as associated with cytomegalovirus. Correlated functional status among segregating V segments might be attributable to linkage disequilibrium, but an unknown experimental factor could not be ruled out. In a later analysis, HLA-associated TCR beta chains were found to be more clonally expanded and to have lower generation probabilities than equally common non-associated chains. At a false discovery rate of 0.05, a later analysis linked some 18,000 TCR beta sequences to specific HLA alleles. The cohort was sequenced for TCR beta chains only, and without alpha or paired-chain data the features that could be detected were limited. According to the authors, the approach could potentially be generalized to other disease states and immunological phenotypes. Cytomegalovirus status was reported to be diagnosed by the classifier with high specificity and sensitivity in both the original and validation cohorts. For the cohort, immune exposure information was limited to CMV serostatus. Because counts were too low, about 15 rarely observed V segments, including chromosome 9 orphons, were left out of the earlier analysis of 500 to 650 of the donors. A few of the identified cytomegalovirus-associated TCR beta chains were confirmed in vitro to be specific for cytomegalovirus antigens. Because the 87-base-pair reads could not distinguish some IMGT-functional V segments, including TRBV6-2 and TRBV6-3, those segments were excluded. A further reported finding was that TCR beta sequences accurately predicted the HLA-A and HLA-B alleles for most subjects in the first cohort. When HLA alleles, especially DR and DQ, strongly co-occurred, attributing TCR associations to individual alleles was difficult. Compared with the approximately 670-donor mean, donors in an Asian-associated ancestry cluster had fewer N-insertions in productive TCRs, according to a later genetic analysis.

To prepare the library, the immunoSEQ multiplex PCR assay was applied. For the multiplex PCR, a mixture combining 60 forward primers for TCR Vbeta segments and 13 reverse primers for TCR Jbeta segments was used. A multiplex PCR assay on genomic DNA amplified the CDR3 region of rearranged TCR beta genes. The Illumina HiSeq System was used to sequence the amplified TCR beta libraries as 87-base-pair reads. Regarding the original processing steps: Across the 640 or so repertoires, a later analysis counted about 81 million unique TCR beta chains, approximately 10 million of which were shared by at least two donors. Raw reads were error-corrected and collapsed into unique sequences by a nearest-neighbor algorithm in which closely related sequences were merged to remove PCR and sequencing errors. Alignment of CDR3 sequences to IMGT reference sequences was used to assign V, D and J gene segments. For a sequence to be retained, at least a six-nucleotide match to both a V gene segment and a J gene segment was required. Rearrangements were called productive when the CDR3 lacked stop codons and stayed in frame with V and J; all others were non-productive. Following IMGT convention, CDR3 was defined as the stretch from the second conserved V-encoded cysteine up to the conserved J-encoded phenylalanine. In an earlier analysis of just under 600 of the donors, sequences lacking an unambiguous match to a single V gene segment were excluded. An earlier analysis of several hundred of the donors called V segments functional above 56.7% productive rearrangements and segregating when the between-donor standard deviation exceeded 5%. A statistical classification framework was built to diagnose cytomegalovirus status from the catalog of TCR beta chain sequences. A later analysis assigned V and J genes by comparing TCR nucleotide sequences with IMGT/GENE-DB human TR gene sequences. The TCRdist pipeline was used in a later analysis to assign CDR3 sequences and most-parsimonious VDJ recombination scenarios. In a later analysis, each TCR beta chain was defined by its CDR3 amino acid sequence together with its V-gene family, and reads without a unique V-gene family were excluded. As a way to deal with suspected cross-contamination and a sequencing artifact, a later analysis dropped 450 to 600 nucleotide sequences that were highly shared and had low generation probability. For each public chain, a later analysis derived a clonal expansion index from normalized ranks of inferred template counts within each repertoire. In a later analysis, generation probabilities were computed with a VDJ recombination model fitted to out-of-frame rearrangements, and the resulting probabilities were checked against IGoR. In a later analysis, hypergeometric tests were used to score TCR-TCR, TCR-HLA and TCR-CMV co-occurrence, with a repertoire-size bias correction applied to TCR pairs. False discovery rates were estimated in a later analysis by permuting HLA or CMV assignments 20 times. In a later analysis, co-occurring TCRs were grouped using DBSCAN, and TCRdist sequence similarity was added for clustering within HLA-allele-positive subsets. For co-occurrence clustering, repertoires with fewer than 30,000 or more than 120,000 public chains were excluded, along with roughly 5 repertoires with anomalous nucleotide sharing. Entries here come from immuneACCESS through TCRdb and include only in-frame sequences with V and J called. Some clones fail to appear in such tables; in the studies checked, an unresolved V gene covers under half of the shortfall, and the cause of the remainder is unknown. V and J calls and clone size are copied from that table; D and trimming were computed from the DNA. Present in this sample are some 150,000 clones, about four fifths of which were seen just once. 4.9% of the sample is held by the ten biggest clonotypes.

Sequenced input: PBMCs. The chain uses TRBV27 and TRBJ2-7; perhaps TRBD2 is the D gene, with 5 bases matching. This clonotype was sampled from a young woman in good health and CMV-seropositive. The nucleotides are TGTGCCAGCAGTTTAAAAGTTGTCGGGGTCTACGAGCAGTACTTC. It specifies CASSLKVVGVYEQYF.